This T cell receptor beta chain was obtained from a study of cytomegalovirus exposure and HLA in healthy donors. There are 14 residues in the CDR3. J gave up 5 bases and V 1 base, and 4 bases lay outside the gene matches. Per germline, CDR1 SGHTA and CDR2 FQGNSA. As concerns this clone: At the DNA level, this CDR3 is encoded by other sequences in the same sample as well.

PCR involved 60 Vbeta and 13 Jbeta primers. Generated by immunoSEQ multiplex PCR, the TCRdb table keeps only in-frame clones and is missing some. This listing includes 35,000 to 50,000 clones. The sequence was collected from a male donor in good health and CMV-seronegative. The material sequenced was PBMCs. This chain connects TRBV7-2 to TRBJ1-1; 7 bases line up with TRBD1. The chain's CDR3 is CASSLGRGATEAFF. CDR3 coding DNA: TGTGCCAGCAGCTTAGGCAGGGGGGCGACTGAAGCTTTCTTT.